This T cell receptor (beta chain) emerged from a study of blood T cell repertoires in COVID-19. In the study overall: COVID-19 samples collected from the United States, Italy and Spain covered acute and convalescent phases.

Trimming removed 3 bases at V and 2 bases at J, with 10 bases between. Germline CDR1 and CDR2: MNHNS and SASEGT. The CDR3 is 14 residues long. In the original analysis: Estimated nucleated cell counts came from reference gene primer amplification. Sequencing used immunoSEQ multiplex PCR; TCRdb keeps in-frame clones, though not all of them. For V, J and clone size, that table is used; D and trimming come from the DNA. The table includes over 65,000 clones, approximately 90% detected once. J is TRBJ1-1 and V is TRBV6-1; D is unclear. The source material was peripheral blood. The sequence came from a man between 50 and 59 years old with active COVID-19. The CDR3 DNA sequence: TGTGCCAGCAGTGATGGAGTCAGAAACACTGAAGCTTTCTTT. Its protein is CASSDGVRNTEAFF.